The 29 T cell receptor beta chains in this list originate from one sample, sequenced in a study of blood T cells in healthy people across ages. A second about 7 to 11 cycle PCR used barcoded and J-beta primers. TCRdb ran MiXCR on the 5' RACE reads and lists one entry per CDR3 protein. The sample includes 850,000 to 950,000 distinct CDR3 sequences, under 35% of them seen just once. Sequenced input: blood. The source of these receptors is an elderly woman in good health.

For this clonotype: This may be a read error, as it is one base from a much larger clone. This chain links TRBV12-3 or TRBV12-4 with TRBJ2-3; 12 bases match TRBD1. V shed 8 bases, J shed 5 bases, and the junction held 5 bases outside the gene matches. The CDR3 spans 14 residues. The DNA of the CDR3 is TGTGCCAGCGGGGACAGGGGGCTTGTAGATACGCAGTATTTT. Protein: CASGDRGLVDTQYF.

V usage is TRBV3-1 and J usage is TRBJ2-6; D gene uncertain. The CDR3 has 16 amino acids. Per the germline V gene, CDR1 is LGHDT and CDR2 is YNNKEL (reference sequence). Trimming stripped 4 bases from V and 1 base from J, with 11 bases between. The DNA for the CDR3 is TGTGCCAGCAGCCTCCGTTTTAAGTCTGGGGCCAACGTCCTGACTTTC. The encoded protein is CASSLRFKSGANVLTF.

This clonotype was observed a handful of times. J is TRBJ2-1 and V is TRBV7-2, with D tentatively TRBD1 (7 bases). The DNA end lines up better with TRBJ2-7; the J call may be wrong. The CDR3 length is 15 residues. CDR1 and CDR2 from the germline V gene are SGHTA and FQGNSA. This CDR3 reads CASSFYSGGINEQYF. DNA of the CDR3: TGTGCCAGCAGCTTTTATTCAGGGGGGATAAATGAGCAGTACTTC.

This sequence joins TRBV24-1 and TRBJ1-5; D is unclear. This CDR3 has 16 amino acids. Trimming stripped 5 bases from V and 0 bases from J, with 13 bases between. Germline V gene sequence: CDR1 KGHDR, CDR2 SFDVKD. CDR3 bases: TGTGCCACCAGTGTTTACGCGGGGTATAGCAATCAGCCCCAGCATTTT. Translating it yields CATSVYAGYSNQPQHF.

In this sample, this clonotype turned up many times. J is TRBJ2-1 and V is TRBV7-9; the D gene is possibly TRBD1 (5 bases). Trimming stripped 2 bases from V and 8 bases from J, with 13 bases between. Germline lookup yields CDR1 SEHNR and CDR2 FQNEAQ (reference sequence). The CDR3 is made up of 14 amino acids. CDR3 residues: CASSLSAGSHEQFF. In nucleotides, the CDR3 is TGTGCCAGCAGCTTATCGGCAGGGTCGCATGAGCAGTTCTTC.

This clonotype was picked up many times. The chain couples TRBV7-2 to TRBJ2-7; 16 nucleotides match TRBD2. The CDR3 spans 16 residues. Looked up from germline, CDR1 is SGHTA and CDR2 is FQGNSA. V trimming: 5 bases; J trimming: 4 bases; junction bases outside the gene matches: 5. The CDR3 loop reads CASSPGTSGGAYEQYF. The CDR3 DNA sequence: TGTGCCAGCAGCCCCGGGACTAGCGGGGGGGCTTACGAGCAGTACTTC.

This clonotype was counted a single time. A much larger clone differs by one base, so this may be a read error. V is TRBV11-2 and J is TRBJ2-1; D is ambiguous. Trimming stripped 1 base from V and 12 bases from J, with 7 bases between. Germline V gene data show CDR1 as SGHAT and CDR2 as FQNNGV. The CDR3 extends over 11 amino acids. CDR3 nucleotide sequence: TGTGCCAGCAGCTTAGCCTATGGGCAGTTCTTC. Amino acid sequence: CASSLAYGQFF.

This clonotype was seen repeatedly, ten times or more. V is TRBV24-1 and J is TRBJ2-1; 7 nucleotides match TRBD1. Germline assignment: CDR1 KGHDR and CDR2 SFDVKD. CDR3 length: 12 residues. The ends lost 7 bases at V and 6 bases at J; junction bases unmatched: 2. The CDR3 nucleotides are TGTGCCACCAGCCGACAGGGCAATGAGCAGTTCTTC. The encoded protein is CATSRQGNEQFF.

The V gene is TRBV12-3 or TRBV12-4, the J gene TRBJ2-1; maybe TRBD2 (6 bases). Trimming removed 4 bases from V and 7 bases from J, with 17 bases in between. This CDR3 spans 15 amino acids. The CDR3 nucleotides are TGTGCCAGCAGTTCGGCGGGACGGCCGTTGAATGAGCAGTTCTTC. Translation gives CASSSAGRPLNEQFF.

This clonotype was counted ten times or more. The J gene is TRBJ2-5, the V gene TRBV7-2, with D tentatively TRBD1 (6 bases). Trimming shortened V by 5 bases and J by 2 bases, and 12 bases separated the two germline ends. The CDR3 extends over 14 amino acids. CDR1 and CDR2 from the germline V gene are SGHTA and FQGNSA. CDR3 bases: TGTGCCAGCAGCGCCGGGACAACACAAGAGACCCAGTACTTC. This codes for CASSAGTTQETQYF.

At least ten counts were recorded for this clonotype. The rearrangement links TRBV7-6 to TRBJ2-7; no reliable D call. V lost 0 bases, J lost 0 bases, and 9 bases lay in between. The germline gives CDR1 SGHVS, CDR2 FNYEAQ. The CDR3 spans 15 residues. The CDR3, as DNA: TGTGCCAGCAGCTTAGCGAGCGCAGACTCCTACGAGCAGTACTTC. Translated, it gives CASSLASADSYEQYF.

This clonotype turned up a few times. This may come from a read error, since a much larger clone is one base off. The CDR3 loop reads CAWREGRDQPQHF. The CDR3 DNA is TGTGCCTGGAGGGAGGGCAGGGACCAGCCCCAGCATTTT. The chain combines TRBV30 with TRBJ1-5, with D perhaps TRBD1 (5 bases). There are 13 residues in the CDR3. Germline lookup yields CDR1 GTSNPN and CDR2 SVGIG (reference sequence). V dropped 3 bases and J dropped 7 bases, with 13 bases sitting between them.

This clonotype was observed many times. The chain couples TRBV7-9 to TRBJ2-1, with D possibly matching TRBD1 (6 bases). The CDR3 runs 15 residues. Between the trimmed V and J ends, which lost 3 bases and 1 base, there was a span of 10 bases. CDR1 and CDR2 (germline): SEHNR, FQNEAQ (reference sequence). The CDR3 bases are TGTGCCAGCAGCTTCGTCAGGGGTTCCTACAATGAGCAGTTCTTC. Its protein is CASSFVRGSYNEQFF.

With regard to this clonotype: With a much larger clone just one base away, this may be a read error. The V call is TRBV28, the J call TRBJ2-5, with a tentative D call TRBD2 (6 bases). Trimming pared 8 bases from V and 4 bases from J, leaving 17 bases between. Germline V gene data show CDR1 as MDHEN and CDR2 as SYDVKM. The CDR3 sequence is 14 residues long. The CDR3 DNA reads as TGTGCCAGCCGACTAGTGGGGCGCGGAGAGACCCAGTACTTC. It codes for CASRLVGRGETQYF.

This chain joins TRBV10-3 and TRBJ2-1; TRBD2 aligns across 8 bases. CDR1 and CDR2 (germline): ENHRY, SYGVKD. V shed 5 bases and J 8 bases; nucleotides not matched to a gene: 5. The CDR3 totals 13 residues. CDR3 loop: CAISNGGGYEQFF. In nucleotides, the CDR3 is TGTGCCATCAGTAACGGGGGGGGATATGAGCAGTTCTTC.

This clonotype was found many times. A much larger clone sits a single nucleotide away, making a read error possible. The V gene is TRBV5-1, the J gene TRBJ2-5; perhaps TRBD1 as D (6 bases). Germline V lookup: CDR1 SGHRS, CDR2 YFSETQ. Trimming stripped 0 bases from V and 5 bases from J, with 11 bases between. The CDR3 contains 14 residues. The CDR3, as DNA: TGCGCCAGCAGCTTGGATACAGGGTGGGAGACCCAGTACTTC. It translates to CASSLDTGWETQYF.

This clonotype was recorded at least ten times. The CDR3 is CASSGRGGAYGYTF. The CDR3 DNA follows: TGTGCCAGCAGTGGACGAGGAGGGGCCTATGGCTACACCTTC. The chain employs TRBV6-2 or TRBV6-3 and TRBJ1-2; a possible D gene is TRBD1 (5 bases). There are 14 residues in the CDR3. V was shortened by 5 bases and J by 4 bases, with 14 bases between the two germline ends. CDR1 is MNHEY, CDR2 SVGEGT, per germline.

This clonotype was seen only a few times. The chain joins TRBV6-1 to TRBJ2-2; 13 bases are a match to TRBD2. The V gene's germline CDR1 is MNHNS and CDR2 SASEGT. The CDR3 covers 17 residues. Trimming took 6 bases from V and 3 from J; bases not matched to a gene: 7. As DNA, the CDR3 is TGTGCCAGCAGCCGGACTAGCGGGGGAATCTACACCGGGGAGCTGTTTTTT. Encoded protein: CASSRTSGGIYTGELFF.

The rearrangement joins TRBV6-5 to TRBJ2-4; 14 bases are a match to TRBD2. CDR1 and CDR2 from the germline V gene are MNHEY and SVGAGI. This CDR3 has 14 amino acids. After removal of 8 bases from V and 10 bases from J, the junction contained 7 bases not matched to a gene. The CDR3 region is CASRTSGGRGIQYF. CDR3 nucleotide sequence: TGTGCCAGCCGGACTAGCGGGGGGAGGGGGATTCAGTACTTC.

This chain links TRBV13 with TRBJ1-1, with a weak D call TRBD1 (6 bases). V dropped 5 bases and J dropped 1 base, with 17 bases sitting between them. This CDR3 comprises 16 residues. Germline CDR1 and CDR2: PRHDT and FYEKMQ (reference sequence). This CDR3 reads CASSLRGASRNTEAFF. The CDR3 DNA reads as TGTGCCAGCAGCCTTAGGGGGGCCAGCAGGAACACTGAAGCTTTCTTT.

V usage is TRBV20-1 and J usage is TRBJ1-1; perhaps TRBD1 as D (5 bases). Germline V CDR1 and CDR2: DFQATT, SNEGSKA (reference sequence). The CDR3 is 14 residues long. V gave up 7 bases and J gave up 3 bases, with 18 bases separating them. The DNA of the CDR3 is TGCAGTGGACGGGACGGCGCGAAGGACACTGAAGCTTTCTTT. This translates into CSGRDGAKDTEAFF.

Remarks on this clonotype: Relative to the germline gene, one junction end is altered; a read error may explain this. The V call is TRBV7-9, the J call TRBJ1-4; no reliable D call. The CDR3 runs to 18 residues. Germline CDR1 reads SEHNR; CDR2 reads FQNEAQ (reference sequence). CDR3 DNA sequence: TGTGCCGGCAGCTTAGTTATTCAGATGAAGGATCCTAATGAAAAACTGTTTTTT. Its protein is CAGSLVIQMKDPNEKLFF. The entire variable domain, with the rest obtained from reference TRBV7-9 and TRBJ1-4, is as follows: DTGVSQNPRHKITKRGQNVTFRCDPISEHNRLYWYRQTLGQGPEFLTYFQNEAQLEKSRLLSDRFSAERPKGSFSTLEIQRTEQGDSAMYLCAGSLVIQMKDPNEKLFFGSGTQLSVL.

This clonotype was recorded at least ten times. V is TRBV6-2 or TRBV6-3 and J is TRBJ2-4, with a tentative D call TRBD2 (7 bases). The V gene's germline CDR1 is MNHEY and CDR2 SVGEGT. V lost 8 bases to trimming and J lost 9 bases, with 14 bases between them. The CDR3 sequence is 12 residues long. The CDR3 is CASRGALGIQYF. The CDR3 DNA reads as TGTGCCAGCCGGGGGGCCCTCGGCATTCAGTACTTC.

This clonotype has at least ten counts. The CDR3 loop is CASSPIGASSYEQYF. As DNA, the CDR3 is TGTGCCAGCAGCCCGATCGGGGCTAGCTCCTACGAGCAGTACTTC. The genes are TRBV5-6 and TRBJ2-7; D tentatively reads TRBD1 or TRBD2 (5 bases each). The CDR3 is 15 amino acids. Germline V gives CDR1 SGHDT, CDR2 YYEEEE. Trimming removed 4 bases at V and 0 bases at J, with 14 bases between.

The chain is built from TRBV4-2 and TRBJ2-7, with 12 bases matching TRBD2. The junction had 9 bases not matched to a gene; V was cut back by 5 bases and J by 1 base. The CDR3 runs 17 residues. The germline V gene has CDR1 LGHNA and CDR2 YNFKEQ. The chain's CDR3 is CASSLERGLAGSYEQYF. The CDR3 nucleotides read TGTGCCAGCAGCTTAGAGAGGGGACTAGCGGGTTCCTACGAGCAGTACTTC.

This clonotype was seen many times. The genes are TRBV7-2 and TRBJ1-6, with D unclear. CDR1 and CDR2 (germline): SGHTA, FQGNSA. There are 14 residues in the CDR3. The V gene lost 1 base and the J gene lost 10 bases, with 11 bases spanning the gap. The CDR3 reads CASSLGLQGSPLHF. The CDR3 DNA reads as TGTGCCAGCAGCTTAGGACTTCAAGGATCACCCCTCCACTTT.

This clonotype was seen more than once but under ten times. The chain uses TRBV5-5 and TRBJ2-2, with D uncertain. V was shortened by 4 bases and J by 4 bases, with 14 bases between the two germline ends. Germline CDR1 reads SGHKS; CDR2 reads YYEKEE (reference sequence). The CDR3 spans 15 residues. The chain's CDR3 is CASSKDPSFTGELFF. CDR3 sequence (DNA): TGTGCCAGCAGCAAGGACCCCTCCTTCACCGGGGAGCTGTTTTTT.

On this clonotype: A much larger clone is a single base away; this may be a read error. The conserved closing phenylalanine or tryptophan is absent in this CDR3, likely reflecting a read error. This chain uses TRBV20-1 with TRBJ2-7; possibly TRBD1 for D (6 bases). V lost 5 bases and J 1 base, leaving 12 bases between the germline ends. This CDR3 contains 13 residues. CDR1 is DFQATT, CDR2 SNEGSKA, per germline (reference sequence). CDR3 loop: CSAPGTKSYEQYL. Written as DNA, the CDR3 is TGCAGTGCTCCCGGGACAAAGTCCTACGAGCAGTACCTC.

This clonotype was detected many times. CDR3 nucleotide sequence: TGCAGCGCATCCGGGCACCGGACCTACGAGCAGTACTTC. Its protein product is CSASGHRTYEQYF. V gene TRBV29-1 combines with J gene TRBJ2-7; no clear D. The CDR3 extends over 13 amino acids. V lost 7 bases and J lost 2, with 15 bases in between. The germline CDR1 and CDR2 sequences are SQVTM and ANQGSEA.